The TCR beta chain described here comes from a study of T cells in Graves' hyperthyroidism and ophthalmopathy. Whole-study results and caveats: The blood repertoire included most of the expanded thyroid clonotypes above 0.001. For ophthalmopathy, model prediction preceded onset by a median around 7 months.

On this clonotype itself: Its specificity is not known.

Amplification yielded TCR beta CDR3 regions, with RNA transcripts as the source. An initial round of RT-PCR targeting the TCR CDR3 relied on the HTBI primer set. TCRdb reprocessed the multiplex PCR reads via MiXCR and lists one record per CDR3 protein. The data show 200,000 to 250,000 distinct CDR3 sequences, approximately 25% seen once. Enrolled ophthalmopathy patients presented with a Clinical Activity Score of at least 3, a NOSPECS grade of at least 4, and disease duration under 3 months. A roughly 10 ml volume of fresh peripheral blood provided the PBMCs. V was pared by 3 bases and J by 5 bases, with 19 bases between. The CDR3 is made up of 16 amino acids. Germline lookup yields CDR1 MDHEN and CDR2 SYDVKM.

The clonotype originates from a woman between 40 and 55 years old with Graves' ophthalmopathy. The chain has TRBV28 and TRBJ1-2; D is possibly TRBD1 (5 bases). Sequencing was carried out using blood. This chain's CDR3 is CASSFGDRDGLYGYTF. Written as DNA, the CDR3 is TGTGCCAGCAGTTTCGGTGACCGGGACGGCCTATATGGCTACACCTTC.